This passage covers 2 T cell receptor beta chains from one sample sequenced in a study of shared clonotypes between healthy human individuals. Generated by immunoSEQ multiplex PCR, the TCRdb table keeps only in-frame clones and is missing some. The sample lists 2,500,000 or so clones, roughly 92% occurring once. The sequenced sample was naive CD4+ T cells from PBMCs. Specified subset: CD45RA+ positively selected. Receptor source: a young man in good health. Some clones in this sample may be carry-over from other donors' samples.

The V gene is TRBV11-1, the J gene TRBJ2-2; 8 positions match TRBD1. This CDR3 has 18 amino acids. The V gene's germline CDR1 is SGHAT and CDR2 FQDESV (reference sequence). J gave up 4 bases and V 5 bases, and 15 bases lay outside the gene matches. The CDR3 sequence is CASSPERQGAYGTGELFF. The CDR3, as DNA: TGTGCCAGCAGCCCTGAGCGGCAGGGGGCTTACGGCACCGGGGAGCTGTTTTTT.

The chain couples TRBV27 to TRBJ2-2; TRBD2 matches at 8 bases. The J segment lost 5 bases and the V segment lost 5 bases, leaving 7 bases of the junction unmatched. Germline CDR1 MNHEY, CDR2 SMNVEV (reference sequence). CDR3 length equals 15 residues. The CDR3 is CASSLRSGGTGELFF. CDR3 in DNA: TGTGCCAGCAGTCTACGTTCGGGGGGGACCGGGGAGCTGTTTTTT.